This T cell receptor beta chain was captured by sequencing in a study of T-cell reconstitution after alpha-beta-depleted transplantation in children. Study-wide points: Certain patients had high TCRbeta diversity at day 60, and it came from recipient T cells and thymic progenitors that survived. At one year after transplant, newly produced T cells mostly accounted for T-cell counts and diversity. By about two months after transplant, alpha-beta T cells reportedly arose from several hundred graft clones that had expanded.

This clonotype has at least ten counts. Its antigen is undetermined. V was cut by 8 bases and J by 4 bases, with 12 bases left in between. The CDR3 has 13 residues. CDR1 MNHEY and CDR2 SVGEGT come from the germline V gene. A library of TCRbeta sequences, prepared with unique molecular identifiers, was generated. TCRdb used MiXCR to reprocess the PCR reads, holding one entry per CDR3 protein. The table has fewer than 20,000 distinct CDR3 sequences, 4.5% to 5.5% seen once; the top ten hold 6% to 8.5%. The chain joins TRBV6-2 or TRBV6-3 to TRBJ2-1, with TRBD2 as a possible D gene (5 bases). The starting material was PBMCs, obtained before TCRalphabeta/CD19-depleted stem cell transplant. The receptor comes from a boy younger than 18 with acute lymphoblastic leukemia, due to receive a stem cell transplant. The CDR3 DNA follows: TGTGCCAGCCGGAGGACTGGGTACAATGAGCAGTTCTTC. Translated: CASRRTGYNEQFF.